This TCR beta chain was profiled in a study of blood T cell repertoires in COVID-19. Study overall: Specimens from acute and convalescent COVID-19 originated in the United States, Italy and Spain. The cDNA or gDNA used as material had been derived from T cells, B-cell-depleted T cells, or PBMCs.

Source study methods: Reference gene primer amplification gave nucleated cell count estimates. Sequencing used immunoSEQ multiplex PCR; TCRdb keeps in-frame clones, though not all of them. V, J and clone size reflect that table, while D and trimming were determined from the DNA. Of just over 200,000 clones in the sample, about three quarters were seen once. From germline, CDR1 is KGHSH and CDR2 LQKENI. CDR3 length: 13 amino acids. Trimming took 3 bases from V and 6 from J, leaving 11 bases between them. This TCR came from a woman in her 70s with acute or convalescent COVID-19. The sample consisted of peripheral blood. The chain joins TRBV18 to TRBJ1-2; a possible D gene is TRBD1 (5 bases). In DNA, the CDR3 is TGTGCCAGCTCACCCGCAGGAGGGGATGGCTACACCTTC. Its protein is CASSPAGGDGYTF.